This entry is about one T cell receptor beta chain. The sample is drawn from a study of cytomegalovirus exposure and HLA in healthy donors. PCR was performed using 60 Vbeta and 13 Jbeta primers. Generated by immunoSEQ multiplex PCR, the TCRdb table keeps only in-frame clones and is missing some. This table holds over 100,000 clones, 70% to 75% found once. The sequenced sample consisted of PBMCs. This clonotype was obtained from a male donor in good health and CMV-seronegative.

The CDR3 reads CASTVGGYRNQPQHF. Here the CDR3 DNA reads TGTGCCAGCACCGTCGGGGGTTATCGGAATCAGCCCCAGCATTTT. The genes are TRBV6-6 and TRBJ1-5; D is perhaps TRBD1 (5 bases). V was trimmed by 7 bases and J by 4 bases, leaving 17 bases between them. The CDR3 runs 15 residues. The germline CDR1 and CDR2 sequences are MNHNY and SVGAGI (reference sequence).